The rows below give T cell receptor beta chains drawn from one sample of a study of brain metastases from non-small cell lung cancer. Here immunoSEQ multiplex PCR was the method, and the copy in TCRdb shows in-frame clones only, minus some. The data show roughly 14,000 clones, about 83% seen once. The source material was primary lung tumor tissue. These receptors were obtained from a donor at least 40 years old with non-small cell lung cancer. Both conserved end residues are part of each CDR3. D genes are given only for firm matches. Not every row has a clone size; where given, it reads once, few, many or a size class.

-	TRBV7-9	TRBJ1-1	-	CASSDLGRVTEAFF	TGTGCCAGCAGCGATTTGGGCCGGGTCACTGAAGCTTTCTTT
-	TRBV5-1	TRBJ1-3	few	CASSPTDSGNTIYF	TGCGCCAGCAGCCCGACAGACTCTGGAAACACCATATATTTT
-	TRBV6-5	TRBJ1-1	-	CASTLEGGRTEAFF	TGTGCCAGCACCCTGGAAGGGGGAAGAACTGAAGCTTTCTTT
-	TRBV12-3/TRBV12-4	TRBJ2-5	-	CASSPTEETQYF	TGTGCCAGCAGTCCCACGGAAGAGACCCAGTACTTC
-	TRBV25-1	TRBJ1-1	-	CASSEYQGNTEAFF	TGTGCCAGCAGTGAGTATCAAGGGAACACTGAAGCTTTCTTT
TRBD2	TRBV9	TRBJ2-3	once	CASSRDGTSGGPAPGEDTQYF	TGTGCCAGCAGCCGTGACGGGACTAGCGGGGGGCCCGCCCCCGGTGAGGATACGCAGTATTTT
-	TRBV10-1	TRBJ2-3	-	CASSGSGPTDTQYF	TGCGCCAGCAGCGGGTCAGGGCCCACAGATACGCAGTATTTT
-	TRBV3-1/TRBV3-2	TRBJ1-1	-	CASRPRRGWTEAFF	TGTGCCAGCAGACCTCGCAGGGGATGGACTGAAGCTTTCTTT
-	TRBV4-3	TRBJ2-7	-	CASSQLTGGTYEQYF	TGCGCCAGCAGCCAGTTGACAGGCGGAACCTACGAGCAGTACTTC
TRBD2	TRBV9	TRBJ2-1	-	CASSVGGSNEQFF	TGTGCCAGCAGCGTGGGGGGGAGCAATGAGCAGTTCTTC
TRBD1	TRBV2	TRBJ1-5	-	CASRAGTVLQQPQHF	TGTGCCAGCAGAGCCGGGACAGTCTTACAGCAGCCCCAGCATTTT
TRBD1	TRBV2	TRBJ1-2	-	CASRGQGYTYGYTF	TGTGCCAGCAGGGGACAGGGATATACCTATGGCTACACCTTC
-	TRBV5-6	TRBJ1-4	-	CASSQSWWGTTNEKLFF	TGTGCCAGCAGCCAGAGTTGGTGGGGGACAACTAATGAAAAACTGTTTTTT
-	TRBV6-2/TRBV6-3	TRBJ1-2	-	CASSSVGGSYGYTF	TGTGCCAGCAGCTCCGTCGGGGGAAGCTATGGCTACACCTTC
-	TRBV6-4	TRBJ2-3	-	CASRTARGTDTQYF	TGTGCCAGCAGAACGGCTCGAGGGACAGATACGCAGTATTTT
-	TRBV9	TRBJ1-1	-	CASSVNGYTEAFF	TGTGCCAGCAGTGTAAACGGATACACTGAAGCTTTCTTT
TRBD2	TRBV7-9	TRBJ2-1	-	CASSRGGSSYNEQFF	TGTGCCAGCAGCCGCGGGGGTAGCTCCTACAATGAGCAGTTCTTC
-	TRBV27	TRBJ1-1	-	CASSLMGGAVTEAFF	TGTGCCAGCAGTTTAATGGGGGGTGCGGTCACTGAAGCTTTCTTT
-	TRBV9	TRBJ1-1	-	CASSVVSGTEAFF	TGTGCCAGCAGCGTAGTCAGCGGAACTGAAGCTTTCTTT
-	TRBV6-1	TRBJ1-1	-	CASSGAQGKNTEAFF	TGTGCCAGCAGTGGAGCCCAGGGAAAGAACACTGAAGCTTTCTTT
TRBD1	TRBV5-6	TRBJ1-2	-	CASSLMGQGQSNYGYTF	TGTGCCAGCAGCTTGATGGGGCAGGGACAGTCAAACTATGGCTACACCTTC